This paragraph covers one T cell receptor (beta chain) sequence. This CDR3 comprises 18 residues. The germline V gene encodes CDR1 MNHEY and CDR2 SMNVEV (reference sequence). The V and J ends lost 5 bases and 1 base respectively, with 23 bases between them. The data belong to a study of blood T cell repertoires in COVID-19. Overall study: Specimens from acute and convalescent COVID-19 originated in the United States, Italy and Spain. T cells, B-cell-depleted T cells, or PBMCs provided the cDNA or gDNA that served as material.

As handled by the study authors: Estimation of nucleated cell counts relied on the amplification of reference gene primers. Here immunoSEQ multiplex PCR was the method, and the copy in TCRdb shows in-frame clones only, minus some. The V and J calls and clone size were taken over from that table, and D and trimming were inferred from the DNA. The sample holds 150,000 or so clones, around 80% seen once. V and J are TRBV27 and TRBJ1-2, with D possibly being TRBD1 (6 bases). This sequence was found in a human donor in a cohort sampled during active COVID-19. Sequenced: peripheral blood. CDR3 DNA sequence: TGTGCCAGCAGTCCTGCTCGTGTGTGGGGGGGCCTTAACTATGGCTACACCTTC. Translation gives CASSPARVWGGLNYGYTF.